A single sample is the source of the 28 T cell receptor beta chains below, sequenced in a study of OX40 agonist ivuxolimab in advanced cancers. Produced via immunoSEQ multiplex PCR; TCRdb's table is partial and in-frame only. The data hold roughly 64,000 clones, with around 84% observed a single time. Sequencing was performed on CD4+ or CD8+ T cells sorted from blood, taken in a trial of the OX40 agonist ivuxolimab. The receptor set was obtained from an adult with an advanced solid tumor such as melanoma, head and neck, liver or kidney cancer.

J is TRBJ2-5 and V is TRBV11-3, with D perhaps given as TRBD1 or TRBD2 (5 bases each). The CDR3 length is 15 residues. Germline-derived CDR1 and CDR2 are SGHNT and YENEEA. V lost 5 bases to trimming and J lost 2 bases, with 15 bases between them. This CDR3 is CASSPRGGPQETQYF. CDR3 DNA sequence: TGTGCCAGCAGCCCCCGGGGCGGGCCTCAAGAGACCCAGTACTTC.

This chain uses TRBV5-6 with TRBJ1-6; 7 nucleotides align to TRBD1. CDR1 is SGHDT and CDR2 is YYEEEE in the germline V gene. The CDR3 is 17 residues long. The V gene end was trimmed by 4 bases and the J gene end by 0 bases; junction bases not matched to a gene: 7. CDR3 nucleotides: TGTGCCAGCAGCCCTAATTCAGGGGGCTCCTATAATTCACCCCTCCACTTT. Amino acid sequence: CASSPNSGGSYNSPLHF.

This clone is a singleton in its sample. The CDR3 is CASSPRDTQYF. The DNA of the CDR3 is TGTGCCAGCAGCCCTAGAGATACGCAGTATTTT. This chain links TRBV11-2 with TRBJ2-3; no clear D gene. This CDR3 contains 11 residues. Trimming took off 5 bases at V and 5 bases at J, with 5 bases between the two ends. The germline V gene encodes CDR1 SGHAT and CDR2 FQNNGV.

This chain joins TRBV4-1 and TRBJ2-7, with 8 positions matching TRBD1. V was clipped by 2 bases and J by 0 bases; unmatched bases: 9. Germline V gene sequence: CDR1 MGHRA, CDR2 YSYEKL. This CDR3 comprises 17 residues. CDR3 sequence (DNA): TGCGCCAGCAGCCAACCCGGACAGGGATTGAACTCCTACGAGCAGTACTTC. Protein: CASSQPGQGLNSYEQYF.

The DNA for the CDR3 is TGCAGTGCTAGAGATCTCTTCGGCTACACCTTC. Translation gives CSARDLFGYTF. The chain combines TRBV20-1 with TRBJ1-2; D not resolved. Germline-derived CDR1 and CDR2 are DFQATT and SNEGSKA (reference sequence). The CDR3 covers 11 residues. Trimming removed 0 bases at V and 8 bases at J, with 7 bases between.

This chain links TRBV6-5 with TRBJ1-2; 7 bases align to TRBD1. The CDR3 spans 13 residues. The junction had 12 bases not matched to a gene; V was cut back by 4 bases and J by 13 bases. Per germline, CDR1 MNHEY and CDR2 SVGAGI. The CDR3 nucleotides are TGTGCCAGCAGTTCGTCGGACAGGATCTATTGCACCTTC. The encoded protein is CASSSSDRIYCTF.

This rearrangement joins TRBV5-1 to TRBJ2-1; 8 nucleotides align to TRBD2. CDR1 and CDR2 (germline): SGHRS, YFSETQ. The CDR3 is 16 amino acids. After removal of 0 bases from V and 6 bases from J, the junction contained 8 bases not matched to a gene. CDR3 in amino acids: CASSLVPGGSVNEQFF. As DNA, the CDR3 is TGCGCCAGCAGCTTGGTCCCGGGAGGGTCAGTCAATGAGCAGTTCTTC.

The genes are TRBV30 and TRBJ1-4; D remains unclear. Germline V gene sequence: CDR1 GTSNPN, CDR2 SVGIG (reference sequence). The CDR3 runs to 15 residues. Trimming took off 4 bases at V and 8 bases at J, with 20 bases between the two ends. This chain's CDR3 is CAWKANEGNREKLFF. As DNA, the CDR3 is TGTGCCTGGAAAGCTAACGAGGGAAATAGGGAAAAACTGTTTTTT. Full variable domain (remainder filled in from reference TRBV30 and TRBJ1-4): SQTIHQWPATLVQPVGSPLSLECTVEGTSNPNLYWYRQAAGRGLQLLFYSVGIGQISSEVPQNLSASRPQDRQFILSSKKLLLSDSGFYLCAWKANEGNREKLFFGSGTQLSVL.

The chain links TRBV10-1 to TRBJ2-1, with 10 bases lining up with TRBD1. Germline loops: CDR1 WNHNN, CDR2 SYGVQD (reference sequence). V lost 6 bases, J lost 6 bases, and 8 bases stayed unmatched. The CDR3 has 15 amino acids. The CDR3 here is CASSAPGQGFNEQFF. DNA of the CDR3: TGCGCCAGCAGCGCACCGGGACAGGGGTTCAATGAGCAGTTCTTC.

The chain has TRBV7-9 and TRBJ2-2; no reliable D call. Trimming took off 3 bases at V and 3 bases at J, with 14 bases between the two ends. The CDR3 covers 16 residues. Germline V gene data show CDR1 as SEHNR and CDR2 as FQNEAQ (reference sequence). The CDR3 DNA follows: TGTGCCAGCAGCTTCGTTATCGTCGAACACACCGGGGAGCTGTTTTTT. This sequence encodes CASSFVIVEHTGELFF. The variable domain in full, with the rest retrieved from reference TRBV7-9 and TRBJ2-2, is DTGVSQNPRHKITKRGQNVTFRCDPISEHNRLYWYRQTLGQGPEFLTYFQNEAQLEKSRLLSDRFSAERPKGSFSTLEIQRTEQGDSAMYLCASSFVIVEHTGELFFGEGSRLTVL.

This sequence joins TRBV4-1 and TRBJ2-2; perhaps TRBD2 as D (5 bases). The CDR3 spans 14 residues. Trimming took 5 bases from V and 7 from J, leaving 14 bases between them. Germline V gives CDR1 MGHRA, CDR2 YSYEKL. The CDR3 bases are TGCGCCAGCAGCATAATGGGAGTTGGCGGGGAGCTGTTTTTT. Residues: CASSIMGVGGELFF.

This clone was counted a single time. In DNA, the CDR3 is TGCAGCGTTGTTCCCGATTTCCACGAGCAGTACTTC. This encodes CSVVPDFHEQYF. The rearrangement uses TRBV29-1 and TRBJ2-7; D remains unclear. The ends were cut back, 4 bases at V and 5 bases at J, with 12 bases in the middle. CDR1 and CDR2 from the germline V gene are SQVTM and ANQGSEA. The CDR3 totals 12 residues.

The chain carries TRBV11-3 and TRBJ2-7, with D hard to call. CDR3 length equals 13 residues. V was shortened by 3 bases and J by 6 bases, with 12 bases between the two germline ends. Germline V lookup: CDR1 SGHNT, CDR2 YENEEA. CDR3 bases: TGTGCCAGCAGCTTGGAAATTAGTACCGAGCAGTACTTC. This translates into CASSLEISTEQYF.

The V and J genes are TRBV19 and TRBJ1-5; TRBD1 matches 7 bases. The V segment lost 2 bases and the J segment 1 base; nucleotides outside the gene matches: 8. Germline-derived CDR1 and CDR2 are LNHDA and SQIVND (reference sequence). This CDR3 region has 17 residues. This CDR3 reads CASSITDREASNQPQHF. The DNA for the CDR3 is TGTGCCAGTAGTATAACCGACAGGGAAGCAAGCAATCAGCCCCAGCATTTT.

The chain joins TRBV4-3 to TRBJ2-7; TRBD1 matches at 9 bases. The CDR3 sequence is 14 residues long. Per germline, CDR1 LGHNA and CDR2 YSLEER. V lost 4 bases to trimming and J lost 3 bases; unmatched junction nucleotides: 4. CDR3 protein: CASSRDRVGYEQYF. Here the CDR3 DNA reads TGCGCCAGCAGCCGGGACAGGGTGGGCTACGAGCAGTACTTC.

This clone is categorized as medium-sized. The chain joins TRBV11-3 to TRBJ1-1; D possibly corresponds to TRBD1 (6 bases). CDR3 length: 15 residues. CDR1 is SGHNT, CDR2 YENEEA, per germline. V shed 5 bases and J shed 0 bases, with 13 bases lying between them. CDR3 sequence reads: CASSARTGMNTEAFF. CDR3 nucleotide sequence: TGTGCCAGCAGCGCCCGCACAGGGATGAACACTGAAGCTTTCTTT.

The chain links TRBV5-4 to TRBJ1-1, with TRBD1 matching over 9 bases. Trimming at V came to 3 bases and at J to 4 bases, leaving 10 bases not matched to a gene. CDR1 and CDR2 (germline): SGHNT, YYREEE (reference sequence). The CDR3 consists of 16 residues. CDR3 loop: CASSSLQGAGGTEAFF. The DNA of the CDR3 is TGTGCCAGCAGCTCCTTACAGGGGGCTGGTGGCACTGAAGCTTTCTTT.

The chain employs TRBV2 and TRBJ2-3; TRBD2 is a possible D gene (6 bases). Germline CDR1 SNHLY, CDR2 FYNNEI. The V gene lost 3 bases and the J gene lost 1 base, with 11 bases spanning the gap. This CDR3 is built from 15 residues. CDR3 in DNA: TGTGCCAGCAGTGACGGGGGTATCGGCACAGATACGCAGTATTTT. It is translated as CASSDGGIGTDTQYF.

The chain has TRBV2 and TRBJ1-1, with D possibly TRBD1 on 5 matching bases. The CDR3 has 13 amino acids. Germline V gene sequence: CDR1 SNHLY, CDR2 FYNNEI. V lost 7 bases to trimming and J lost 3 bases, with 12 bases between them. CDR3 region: CASIWQGDTEAFF. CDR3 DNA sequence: TGTGCCAGCATATGGCAGGGAGACACTGAAGCTTTCTTT.

CDR3 amino acids: CASSTRGGSYEQYF. As DNA, the CDR3 is TGTGCCAGCAGTACTCGCGGAGGGTCCTACGAGCAGTACTTC. V and J are TRBV28 and TRBJ2-7, with TRBD2 as a possible D gene (6 bases). The ends were cut back, 5 bases at V and 1 base at J, with 12 bases in the middle. The CDR3 covers 14 residues. Per the germline V gene, CDR1 is MDHEN and CDR2 is SYDVKM.

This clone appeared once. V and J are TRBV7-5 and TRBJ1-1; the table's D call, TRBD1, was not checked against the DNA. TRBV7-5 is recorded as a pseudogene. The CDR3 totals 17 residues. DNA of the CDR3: TGTGCCAGAAGCTTGTGGGAGATCGACAGGGAGGACACTGAAGCTTTCTTT. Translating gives CARSLWEIDREDTEAFF.

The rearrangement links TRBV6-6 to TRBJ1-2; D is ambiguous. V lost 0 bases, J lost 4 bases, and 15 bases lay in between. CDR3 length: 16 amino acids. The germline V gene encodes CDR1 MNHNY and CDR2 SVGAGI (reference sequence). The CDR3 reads CASSYSPRAQGYGYTF. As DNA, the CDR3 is TGTGCCAGCAGTTACTCGCCCCGGGCGCAAGGCTATGGCTACACCTTC.

The DNA for the CDR3 is TGTGCCAGCAGCCAGACGGCTTTAGGGCGGGAGCGCCGGGGGGAGCAGTACTTC. Translated, it gives CASSQTALGRERRGEQYF. The chain is built from TRBV11-2 and TRBJ2-7; 7 nucleotides agree with TRBD2. The junction had 23 bases not matched to a gene; V was cut back by 5 bases and J by 7 bases. CDR1 is SGHAT and CDR2 is FQNNGV in the germline V gene. The CDR3 totals 18 residues.

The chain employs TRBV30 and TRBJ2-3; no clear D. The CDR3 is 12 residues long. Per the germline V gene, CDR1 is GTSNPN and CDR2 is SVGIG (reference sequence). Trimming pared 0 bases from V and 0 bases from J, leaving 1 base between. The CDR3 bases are TGTGCCTGGAGTGTGAGCACAGATACGCAGTATTTT. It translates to CAWSVSTDTQYF. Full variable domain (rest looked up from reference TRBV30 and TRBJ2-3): SQTIHQWPATLVQPVGSPLSLECTVEGTSNPNLYWYRQAAGRGLQLLFYSVGIGQISSEVPQNLSASRPQDRQFILSSKKLLLSDSGFYLCAWSVSTDTQYFGPGTRLTVL.

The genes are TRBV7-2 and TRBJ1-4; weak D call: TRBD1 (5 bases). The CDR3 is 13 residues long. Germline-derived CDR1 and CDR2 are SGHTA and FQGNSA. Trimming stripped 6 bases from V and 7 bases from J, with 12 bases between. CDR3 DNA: TGTGCCAGCAGTGGGGGTTGGGGTGAAAAACTGTTTTTT. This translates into CASSGGWGEKLFF.

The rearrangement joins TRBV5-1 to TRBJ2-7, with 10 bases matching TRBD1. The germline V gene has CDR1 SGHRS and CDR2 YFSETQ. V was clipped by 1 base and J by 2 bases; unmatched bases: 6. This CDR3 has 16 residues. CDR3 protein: CASSLWGTGVTYEQYF. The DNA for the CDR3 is TGCGCCAGCAGCTTGTGGGGGACAGGGGTTACCTACGAGCAGTACTTC.

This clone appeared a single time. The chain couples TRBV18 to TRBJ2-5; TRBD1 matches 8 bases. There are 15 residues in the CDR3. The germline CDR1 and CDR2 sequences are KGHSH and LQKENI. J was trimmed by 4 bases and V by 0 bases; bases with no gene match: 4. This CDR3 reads CASSPPDRAAETQYF. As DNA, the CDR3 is TGTGCCAGCTCACCACCGGACAGGGCGGCAGAGACCCAGTACTTC. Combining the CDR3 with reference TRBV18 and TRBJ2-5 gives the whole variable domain NAGVMQNPRHLVRRRGQEARLRCSPMKGHSHVYWYRQLPEEGLKFMVYLQKENIIDESGMPKERFSAEFPKEGPSILRIQQVVRGDSAAYFCASSPPDRAAETQYFGPGTRLLVL.

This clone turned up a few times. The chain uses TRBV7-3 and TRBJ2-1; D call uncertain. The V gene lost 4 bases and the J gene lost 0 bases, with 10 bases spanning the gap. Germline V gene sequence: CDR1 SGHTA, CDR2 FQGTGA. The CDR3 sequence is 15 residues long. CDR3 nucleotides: TGTGCCAGCAGCTCCCGAGAGAGCTCCTACAATGAGCAGTTCTTC. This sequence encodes CASSSRESSYNEQFF.